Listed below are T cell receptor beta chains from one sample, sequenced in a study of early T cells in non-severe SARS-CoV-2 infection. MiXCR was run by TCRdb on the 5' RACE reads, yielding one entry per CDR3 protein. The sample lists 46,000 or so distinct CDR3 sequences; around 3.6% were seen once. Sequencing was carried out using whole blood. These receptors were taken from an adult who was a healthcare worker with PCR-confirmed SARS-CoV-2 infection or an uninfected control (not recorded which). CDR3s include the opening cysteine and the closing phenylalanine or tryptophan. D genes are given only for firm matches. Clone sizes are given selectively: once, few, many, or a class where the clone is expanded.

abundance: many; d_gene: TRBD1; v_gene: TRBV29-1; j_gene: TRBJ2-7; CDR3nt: TGCAGCGTTCCACACGGGACAGGCGGCTACGAGCAGTACTTC; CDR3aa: CSVPHGTGGYEQYF
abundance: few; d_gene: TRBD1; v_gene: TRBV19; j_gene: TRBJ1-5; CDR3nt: TGTGCCAGTAGTGCTACAGGGGTCAATCAGCCCCAGCATTTT; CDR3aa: CASSATGVNQPQHF
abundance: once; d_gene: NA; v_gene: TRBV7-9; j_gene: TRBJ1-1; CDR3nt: TGTGCCAGCAGCTTAGGCCCATCGGACACTGAAGCTTTCTTT; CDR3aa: CASSLGPSDTEAFF
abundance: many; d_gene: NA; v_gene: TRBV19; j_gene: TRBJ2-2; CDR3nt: TGTGCCAGTACCGCCACCGGGGAGCTGTTTTTT; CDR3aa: CASTATGELFF
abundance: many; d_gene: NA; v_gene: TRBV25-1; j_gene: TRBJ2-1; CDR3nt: TGTGCCAGCAATGAGCAGTTCTTC; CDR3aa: CASNEQFF
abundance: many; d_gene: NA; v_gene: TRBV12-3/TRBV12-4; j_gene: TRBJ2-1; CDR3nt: TGTGCCAGCAGCCCCGGGGGCTCGGGTGAGCAGTTCTTC; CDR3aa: CASSPGGSGEQFF
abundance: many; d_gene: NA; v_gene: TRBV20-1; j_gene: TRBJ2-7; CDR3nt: TGCAGTGCTAGTCGGCAGACCTACGAGCAGTACTTC; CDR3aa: CSASRQTYEQYF
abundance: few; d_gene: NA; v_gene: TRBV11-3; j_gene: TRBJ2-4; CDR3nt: TGTGCCAGCAGCTTGGAGGGTTCAATCGGCATTCAGTACTTC; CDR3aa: CASSLEGSIGIQYF
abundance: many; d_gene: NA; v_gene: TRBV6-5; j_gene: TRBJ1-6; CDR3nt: TGTGCCAGCAGTTCGTTGAATTCACCCCTCCACTTT; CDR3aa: CASSSLNSPLHF
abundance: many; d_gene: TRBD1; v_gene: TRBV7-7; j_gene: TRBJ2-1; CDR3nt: TGTGCTAGCAGCTTAGCGGGACAGGGGGCTCGAAATGAGCAGTTCTTC; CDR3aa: CASSLAGQGARNEQFF
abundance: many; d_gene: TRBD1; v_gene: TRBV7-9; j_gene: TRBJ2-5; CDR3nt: TGTGCCAGCAGCAGGGGACAGTCGGGGGAGACCCAGTACTTC; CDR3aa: CASSRGQSGETQYF
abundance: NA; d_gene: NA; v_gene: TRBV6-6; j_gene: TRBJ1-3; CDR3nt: TGTGCCAGCAGTTACTCGGGAGGGGCTGGAAACACCATATATTTT; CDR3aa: CASSYSGGAGNTIYF
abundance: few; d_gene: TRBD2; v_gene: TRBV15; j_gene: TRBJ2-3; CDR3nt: TGTGCCACCAGCAAAGAGACTAGCGGTGCGTTTACGCAGTATTTT; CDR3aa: CATSKETSGAFTQYF